This T cell receptor (beta chain) was documented in a study of technical replicates of blood from a few donors. This clone was counted once. The data were produced by immunoSEQ multiplex PCR, yet TCRdb's version contains in-frame clones alone and is incomplete. The table shows fewer than 100,000 clones, with around 97% occurring only once. Germline loops: CDR1 MNHEY, CDR2 SVGAGI. This CDR3 contains 15 residues. Germline trimming cut 7 bases from V and 5 bases from J; bases unmatched to any gene: 12. The sequence was obtained from a human donor in good health. The chain joins TRBV6-5 to TRBJ2-7; 9 nucleotides match TRBD2. Source material: T cells isolated from PBMCs. This chain's CDR3 is CASMLIAGDPNEQYF. The CDR3 DNA is TGTGCCAGCATGCTAATAGCGGGAGACCCCAACGAGCAGTACTTC.